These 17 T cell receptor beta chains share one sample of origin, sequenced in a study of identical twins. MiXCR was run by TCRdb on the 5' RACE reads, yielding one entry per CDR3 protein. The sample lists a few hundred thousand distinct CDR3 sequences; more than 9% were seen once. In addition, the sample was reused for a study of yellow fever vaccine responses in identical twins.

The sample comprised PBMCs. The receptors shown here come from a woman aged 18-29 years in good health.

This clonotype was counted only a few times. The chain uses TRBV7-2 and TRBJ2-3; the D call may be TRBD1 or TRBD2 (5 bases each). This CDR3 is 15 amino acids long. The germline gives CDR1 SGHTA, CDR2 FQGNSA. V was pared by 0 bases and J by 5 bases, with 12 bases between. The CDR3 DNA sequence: TGTGCCAGCAGCTTAGCGGGAGTGGGACGAGATACGCAGTATTTT. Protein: CASSLAGVGRDTQYF.

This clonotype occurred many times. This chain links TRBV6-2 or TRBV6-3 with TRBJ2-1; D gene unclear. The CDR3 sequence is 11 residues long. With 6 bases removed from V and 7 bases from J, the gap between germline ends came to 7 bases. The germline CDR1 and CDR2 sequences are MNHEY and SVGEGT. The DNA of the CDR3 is TGTGCCAGCAGGATAACTAATGAGCAGTTCTTC. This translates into CASRITNEQFF.

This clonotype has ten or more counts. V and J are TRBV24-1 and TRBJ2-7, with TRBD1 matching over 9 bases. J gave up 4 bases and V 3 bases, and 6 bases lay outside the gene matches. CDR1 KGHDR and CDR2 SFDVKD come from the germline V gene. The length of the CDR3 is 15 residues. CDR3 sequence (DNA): TGTGCCACCAGTGATGCGGGACAGGGTATGTACGAGCAGTACTTC. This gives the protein CATSDAGQGMYEQYF.

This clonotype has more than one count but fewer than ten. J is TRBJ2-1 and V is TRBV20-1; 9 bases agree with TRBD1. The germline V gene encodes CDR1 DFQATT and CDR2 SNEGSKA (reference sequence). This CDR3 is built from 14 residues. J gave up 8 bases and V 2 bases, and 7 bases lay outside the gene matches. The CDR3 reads CSARTVDRGDEQFF. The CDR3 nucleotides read TGCAGTGCTAGAACGGTGGACAGGGGAGATGAGCAGTTCTTC.

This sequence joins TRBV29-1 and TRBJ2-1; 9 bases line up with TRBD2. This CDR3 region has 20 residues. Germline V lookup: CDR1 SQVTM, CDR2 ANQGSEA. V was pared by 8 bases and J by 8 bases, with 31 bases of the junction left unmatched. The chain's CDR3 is CSTWLRGVAGGPRGVYEQFF. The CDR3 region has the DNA TGCAGCACATGGCTGAGGGGGGTTGCGGGAGGGCCAAGGGGGGTCTATGAGCAGTTCTTC.

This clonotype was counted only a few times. The CDR3 loop is CASSLSPAIGSLNSPLHF. The CDR3, as DNA: TGTGCCAGCAGCCTTAGCCCGGCAATCGGTAGTCTTAATTCACCCCTCCACTTT. V gene TRBV3-1 combines with J gene TRBJ1-6, with D unresolved. Germline values: CDR1 LGHDT, CDR2 YNNKEL (reference sequence). The CDR3 sequence is 18 residues long. V lost 4 bases, J lost 6 bases, and 22 bases lay in between.

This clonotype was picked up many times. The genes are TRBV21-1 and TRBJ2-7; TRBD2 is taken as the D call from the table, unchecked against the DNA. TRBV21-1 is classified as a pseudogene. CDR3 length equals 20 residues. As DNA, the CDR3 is TGTGCCAGCAGCGATCATTTTGGACTAGCGGGAGGGAAGCAAGGAGCGGAGCAGTACTTC. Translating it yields CASSDHFGLAGGKQGAEQYF.

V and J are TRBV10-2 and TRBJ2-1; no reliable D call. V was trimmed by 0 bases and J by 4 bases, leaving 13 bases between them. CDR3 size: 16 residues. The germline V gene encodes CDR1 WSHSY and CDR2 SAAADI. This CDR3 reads CASSESGGRYYNEQFF. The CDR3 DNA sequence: TGCGCCAGCAGTGAGTCTGGCGGAAGATATTACAATGAGCAGTTCTTC.

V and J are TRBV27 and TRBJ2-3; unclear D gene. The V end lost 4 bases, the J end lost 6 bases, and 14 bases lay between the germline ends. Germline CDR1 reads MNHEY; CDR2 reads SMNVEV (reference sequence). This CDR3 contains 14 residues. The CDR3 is CASSSTLGPDTQYF. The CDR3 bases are TGTGCCAGCAGTTCCACACTGGGTCCGGATACGCAGTATTTT.

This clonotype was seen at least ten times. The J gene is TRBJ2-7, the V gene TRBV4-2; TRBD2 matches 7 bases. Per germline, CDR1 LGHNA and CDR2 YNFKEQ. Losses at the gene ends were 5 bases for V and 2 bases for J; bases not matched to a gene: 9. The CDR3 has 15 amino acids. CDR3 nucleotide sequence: TGTGCCAGCAGCGGCGAACTAGCGACCACCTACGAGCAGTACTTC. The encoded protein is CASSGELATTYEQYF.

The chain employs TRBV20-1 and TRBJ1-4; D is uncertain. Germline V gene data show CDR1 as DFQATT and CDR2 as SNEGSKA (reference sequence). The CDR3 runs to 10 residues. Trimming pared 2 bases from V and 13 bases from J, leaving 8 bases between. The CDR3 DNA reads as TGCAGTGCTAGATTCAACGGACTGTTTTTT. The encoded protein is CSARFNGLFF.

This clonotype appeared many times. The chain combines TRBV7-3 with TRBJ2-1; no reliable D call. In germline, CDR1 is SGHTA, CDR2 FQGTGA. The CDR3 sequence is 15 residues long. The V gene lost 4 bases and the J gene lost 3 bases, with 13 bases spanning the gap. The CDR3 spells CASSSYNSGYNEQFF. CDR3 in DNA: TGTGCCAGCAGCTCGTACAATTCGGGCTACAATGAGCAGTTCTTC.

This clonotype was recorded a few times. CDR3 region: CSAREEDSSGANVLTF. The CDR3 coding sequence is TGCAGTGCTAGAGAAGAGGACAGCTCTGGGGCCAACGTCCTGACTTTC. The chain employs TRBV20-1 and TRBJ2-6; weak D call: TRBD1 (6 bases). Trimming shortened V by 0 bases and J by 0 bases, and 9 bases separated the two germline ends. The CDR3 runs to 16 residues. Per germline, CDR1 DFQATT and CDR2 SNEGSKA (reference sequence).

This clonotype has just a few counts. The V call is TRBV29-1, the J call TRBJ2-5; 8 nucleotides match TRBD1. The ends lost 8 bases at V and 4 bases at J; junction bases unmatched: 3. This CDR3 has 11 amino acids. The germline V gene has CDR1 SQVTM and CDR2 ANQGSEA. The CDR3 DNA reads TGCAGCCTCGGACAGGGAGAGACCCAGTACTTC. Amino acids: CSLGQGETQYF.

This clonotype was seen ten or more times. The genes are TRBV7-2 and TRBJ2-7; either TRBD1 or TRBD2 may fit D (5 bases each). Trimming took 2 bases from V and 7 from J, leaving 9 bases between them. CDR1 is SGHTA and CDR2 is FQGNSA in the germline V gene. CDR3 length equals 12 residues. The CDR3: CASSLSWGEQYF. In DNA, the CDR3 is TGTGCCAGCAGCTTAAGCTGGGGGGAGCAGTACTTC.

The CDR3 reads CASSDQMNTEAFF. In DNA, the CDR3 is TGTGCCAGCAGTGATCAGATGAACACTGAAGCTTTCTTT. V usage is TRBV6-4 and J usage is TRBJ1-1; D is unclear. Trimming took off 3 bases at V and 0 bases at J, with 5 bases between the two ends. This CDR3 spans 13 amino acids. The germline V gene has CDR1 MRHNA and CDR2 SNTAGT.

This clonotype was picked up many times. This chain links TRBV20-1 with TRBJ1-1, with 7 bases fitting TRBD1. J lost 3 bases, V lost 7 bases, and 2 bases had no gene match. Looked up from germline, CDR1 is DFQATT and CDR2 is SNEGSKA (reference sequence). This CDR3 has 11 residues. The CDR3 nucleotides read TGCAGTGGGGACAGTTACACTGAAGCTTTCTTT. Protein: CSGDSYTEAFF.